This TCR beta chain was found in a study of control samples from healthy donors and cancer patients. The protocol was immunoSEQ multiplex PCR, while the TCRdb copy is restricted to in-frame clones and leaves out a portion. This sample yields some 71,000 clones, of which roughly 89% are seen a single time; 19% belongs to the top ten. Germline V gene sequence: CDR1 SGHAT, CDR2 FQNNGV. This CDR3 region has 15 residues. The trim removed 4 bases at V and 0 bases at J, leaving 2 bases unmatched. This receptor was taken from a man aged 60 to 75 with lung cancer. Material: PBMCs. The chain carries TRBV11-2 and TRBJ2-2; 7 bases map to TRBD1. The CDR3 here is CASSSGQPNTGELFF. CDR3 nucleotide sequence: TGTGCCAGCAGCTCGGGACAGCCGAACACCGGGGAGCTGTTTTTT. The full variable domain, in which reference TRBV11-2 and TRBJ2-2 provide the parts outside the CDR3, is EAGVAQSPRYKIIEKRQSVAFWCNPISGHATLYWYQQILGQGPKLLIQFQNNGVVDDSQLPKDRFSAERLKGVDSTLKIQPAKLEDSAVYLCASSSGQPNTGELFFGEGSRLTVL.